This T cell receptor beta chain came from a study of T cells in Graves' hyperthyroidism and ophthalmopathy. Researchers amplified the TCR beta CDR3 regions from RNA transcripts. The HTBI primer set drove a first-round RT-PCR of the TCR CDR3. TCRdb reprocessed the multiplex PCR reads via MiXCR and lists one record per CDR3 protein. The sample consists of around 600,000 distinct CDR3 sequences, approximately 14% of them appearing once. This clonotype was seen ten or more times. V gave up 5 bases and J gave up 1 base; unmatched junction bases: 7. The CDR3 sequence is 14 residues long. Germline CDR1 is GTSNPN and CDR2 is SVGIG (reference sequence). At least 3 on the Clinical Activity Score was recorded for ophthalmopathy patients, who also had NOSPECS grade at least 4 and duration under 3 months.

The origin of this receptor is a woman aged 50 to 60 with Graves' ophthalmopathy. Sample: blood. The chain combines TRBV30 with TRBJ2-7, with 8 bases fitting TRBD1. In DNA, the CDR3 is TGTGCCTGGGTTAACAGGGGGGCTTCCTACGAGCAGTACTTC. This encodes CAWVNRGASYEQYF.